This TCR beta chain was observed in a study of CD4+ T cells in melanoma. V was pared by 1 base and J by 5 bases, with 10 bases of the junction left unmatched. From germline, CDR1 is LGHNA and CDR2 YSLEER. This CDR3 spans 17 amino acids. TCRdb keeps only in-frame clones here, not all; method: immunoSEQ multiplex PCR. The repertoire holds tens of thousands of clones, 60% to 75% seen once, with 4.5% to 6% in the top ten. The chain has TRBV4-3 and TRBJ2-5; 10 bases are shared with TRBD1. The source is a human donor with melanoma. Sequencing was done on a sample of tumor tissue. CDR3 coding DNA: TGCGCCAGCAGCCAAGTTCTGAACGGACAGGGGGGGGAGACCCAGTACTTC. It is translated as CASSQVLNGQGGETQYF.